The 10 T cell receptor beta chains listed next were all sequenced from one sample in a study of shared T cell receptors in the human thymus. Data came from immunoSEQ multiplex PCR; TCRdb stores just in-frame clones and leaves some out. The sample lists roughly 710,000 clones; approximately 85% were seen once. The same specimen was also included in a second study, on human thymus T cells.

Sequencing input: thymocytes. The receptor source for this set is a girl under two years old with a congenital heart defect.

This clone was seen more than once but under ten times. The rearrangement joins TRBV7-8 to TRBJ1-1; 7 bases are a match to TRBD1. Losses at the gene ends were 1 base for V and 1 base for J; bases not matched to a gene: 3. This CDR3 is 15 amino acids long. Germline V gene data show CDR1 as SGHVS and CDR2 as FQNEAQ. In DNA, the CDR3 is TGTGCCAGCAGCTTAGGGGACAGAAGGAACACTGAAGCTTTCTTT. Translation gives CASSLGDRRNTEAFF. The variable domain in full, with the rest retrieved from reference TRBV7-8 and TRBJ1-1, is GAGVSQSPRYKVAKRGQDVALRCDPISGHVSLFWYQQALGQGPEFLTYFQNEAQLDKSGLPSDRFFAERPEGSVSTLKIQRTQQEDSAVYLCASSLGDRRNTEAFFGQGTRLTVV.

The chain has TRBV7-2 and TRBJ1-1; the D gene is possibly TRBD1 (6 bases). The V gene lost 1 base and the J gene lost 0 bases, with 15 bases spanning the gap. Germline CDR1 reads SGHTA; CDR2 reads FQGNSA. CDR3 length equals 17 residues. The CDR3 region has the DNA TGTGCCAGCAGCTTAGTCCCACGGACAGTAATGAACACTGAAGCTTTCTTT. It specifies CASSLVPRTVMNTEAFF.

This chain uses TRBV5-1 with TRBJ1-4; 7 bases are shared with TRBD1. The CDR3 spans 15 residues. V was clipped by 1 base and J by 8 bases; unmatched bases: 8. Per germline, CDR1 SGHRS and CDR2 YFSETQ. Here the CDR3 reads CASSLFGQVGEKLFF. The CDR3 bases are TGCGCCAGCAGCTTGTTTGGACAGGTTGGGGAAAAACTGTTTTTT.

The chain uses TRBV6-1 and TRBJ2-1; no definite D call. This CDR3 is built from 11 residues. Trimming removed 5 bases from V and 7 bases from J, with 6 bases in between. The V gene's germline CDR1 is MNHNS and CDR2 SASEGT. The CDR3 protein is CASSTSNEQFF. In DNA, the CDR3 is TGTGCCAGCAGTACATCGAATGAGCAGTTCTTC.

J is TRBJ2-7 and V is TRBV5-1; 14 bases map to TRBD2. J lost 3 bases, V lost 2 bases, and 4 bases had no gene match. CDR1 and CDR2 from the germline V gene are SGHRS and YFSETQ. The CDR3 extends over 16 amino acids. The CDR3 spells CASSLRGLAGDYEQYF. In DNA form, the CDR3 reads TGCGCCAGCAGCTTAAGGGGACTAGCGGGGGACTACGAGCAGTACTTC.

V is TRBV14 and J is TRBJ2-1, with 13 nucleotides matching TRBD2. Germline CDR1 and CDR2: SGHDN and FVKESK. This CDR3 comprises 17 residues. V trimming: 0 bases; J trimming: 6 bases; junction bases outside the gene matches: 5. In DNA form, the CDR3 reads TGTGCCAGCAGCCAAGAAGGGAGACTAGCGGGGGGCAATGAGCAGTTCTTC. Its translation: CASSQEGRLAGGNEQFF. The complete variable domain, with remaining parts taken from reference TRBV14 and TRBJ2-1, reads EAGVTQFPSHSVIEKGQTVTLRCDPISGHDNLYWYRRVMGKEIKFLLHFVKESKQDESGMPNNRFLAERTGGTYSTLKVQPAELEDSGVYFCASSQEGRLAGGNEQFFGPGTRLTVL.

The rearrangement joins TRBV15 to TRBJ1-5; TRBD1 matches 8 bases. Germline V gives CDR1 LNHNV, CDR2 YYDKDF (reference sequence). The V gene end was trimmed by 8 bases and the J gene end by 1 base; junction bases not matched to a gene: 25. The CDR3 spans 21 residues. CDR3 in DNA: TGTGCCACCGCTTGGGACAGGAGGGGTGGGATACCGCACTCCAGCAATCAGCCCCAGCATTTT. Translation gives CATAWDRRGGIPHSSNQPQHF.

The V call is TRBV28, the J call TRBJ1-1; the D is unclear. The CDR3 is made up of 14 amino acids. V lost 1 base, J lost 1 base, and 7 bases lay in between. Germline-derived CDR1 and CDR2 are MDHEN and SYDVKM. This CDR3 is CASSLSQANTEAFF. Here the CDR3 DNA reads TGTGCCAGCAGTTTATCGCAGGCGAACACTGAAGCTTTCTTT.

V usage is TRBV6-6 and J usage is TRBJ2-7; possible D gene TRBD2, 6 bases. With 6 bases removed from V and 3 bases from J, the gap between germline ends came to 21 bases. The CDR3 has 16 amino acids. Germline assignment: CDR1 MNHNY and CDR2 SVGAGI (reference sequence). This CDR3 reads CASRQRGLLLFYEQYF. CDR3 DNA sequence: TGTGCCAGCAGGCAGAGGGGACTCCTCCTTTTCTACGAGCAGTACTTC.

This clone was seen just once. The CDR3 loop is CASSPGGSLANYGYTF. CDR3 nucleotides: TGTGCCAGCAGCCCTGGGGGGTCATTAGCTAACTATGGCTACACCTTC. V usage is TRBV14 and J usage is TRBJ1-2; possible D gene TRBD1, 5 bases. From germline, CDR1 is SGHDN and CDR2 FVKESK. V was shortened by 4 bases and J by 0 bases, with 15 bases between the two germline ends. The CDR3 contains 16 residues.